These 22 T cell receptor beta chains were all obtained from the same sample, sequenced in a study of blood T cell repertoires in COVID-19 (dated by TCRdb to the early 2020s). Libraries came from the immunoSEQ multiplex PCR assay. As stored in TCRdb, this immuneACCESS dataset retains in-frame rearrangements with V and J assigned. A fraction of the clones does not appear; measured against another copy, unresolved V genes explain less than half of the discrepancy, and the remainder lacks a known reason. Counted in this sample were about 190,000 clones; around 89% of them appeared once. The ten largest make up 0.5% to 0.75% of the sample. The sample taken for sequencing was peripheral blood. The origin of the receptors is a man aged 50 or older with acute or convalescent COVID-19.

The CDR3 here is CASSLLVTTDTQYF. The CDR3 DNA sequence: TGTGCCAGCAGCTTATTAGTAACCACAGATACGCAGTATTTT. This chain links TRBV7-2 with TRBJ2-3; D is undetermined. Germline V gives CDR1 SGHTA, CDR2 FQGNSA. The CDR3 has 14 amino acids. Trimming pared 2 bases from V and 2 bases from J, leaving 8 bases between.

This clone was recorded a few times. V gene TRBV5-1 combines with J gene TRBJ2-1; TRBD2 agrees at 8 bases. The CDR3 runs to 16 residues. Germline V gene data show CDR1 as SGHRS and CDR2 as YFSETQ. The J segment lost 8 bases and the V segment lost 0 bases, leaving 10 bases of the junction unmatched. The CDR3 region is CASSLARGLAEDEQFF. The CDR3, as DNA: TGCGCCAGCAGCTTGGCGAGAGGACTAGCAGAGGATGAGCAGTTCTTC.

This clone was detected once. This rearrangement joins TRBV7-2 to TRBJ2-7; 7 positions match TRBD2. Germline-derived CDR1 and CDR2 are SGHTA and FQGNSA. V was pared by 1 base and J by 0 bases, with 6 bases of the junction left unmatched. CDR3 length: 16 amino acids. This CDR3 is CASSLGVSGFSYEQYF. DNA of the CDR3: TGTGCCAGCAGCTTAGGGGTTAGCGGGTTCTCCTACGAGCAGTACTTC.

This chain uses TRBV11-2 with TRBJ2-1, with D uncertain. V gave up 0 bases and J gave up 4 bases, with 13 bases separating them. The CDR3 length is 16 residues. Germline values: CDR1 SGHAT, CDR2 FQNNGV. CDR3 bases: TGTGCCAGCAGCTTAGACGGGTCTCGGCCTTACAATGAGCAGTTCTTC. Translated: CASSLDGSRPYNEQFF.

The V gene is TRBV7-6, the J gene TRBJ2-1; TRBD2 aligns across 14 bases. V trimming: 6 bases; J trimming: 10 bases; junction bases outside the gene matches: 11. CDR3 length equals 16 residues. Germline V CDR1 and CDR2: SGHVS, FNYEAQ. Here the CDR3 reads CASRRSDGTSGGEQFF. In DNA form, the CDR3 reads TGTGCCAGCAGACGTAGCGACGGGACTAGCGGGGGAGAGCAGTTCTTC.

The V gene is TRBV15, the J gene TRBJ2-7; maybe TRBD1 (5 bases). CDR1 and CDR2 (germline): LNHNV, YYDKDF (reference sequence). CDR3 length: 14 amino acids. Trimming took off 4 bases at V and 3 bases at J, with 13 bases between the two ends. CDR3 sequence: CATSIEDTHYEQYF. CDR3 nucleotides: TGTGCCACCAGCATCGAGGACACACACTACGAGCAGTACTTC.

This rearrangement joins TRBV18 to TRBJ2-5, with 8 bases lining up with TRBD1. This CDR3 spans 13 amino acids. Trimming at V came to 6 bases and at J to 4 bases, leaving 4 bases not matched to a gene. Germline loops: CDR1 KGHSH, CDR2 LQKENI. The CDR3 here is CASSDRVLETQYF. The CDR3 DNA sequence: TGTGCCAGCTCGGACAGGGTACTAGAGACCCAGTACTTC.

Concerning this clone itself: The same CDR3 also results from other DNA sequences found in this sample. This chain joins TRBV5-1 and TRBJ2-5; 7 bases are a match to TRBD1. The CDR3 totals 14 residues. CDR1 and CDR2 from the germline V gene are SGHRS and YFSETQ. With V trimmed by 2 bases and J by 4 bases, 5 bases remained unmatched. The CDR3 bases are TGCGCCAGCAGCTTCACAGGGGAAGGAGAGACCCAGTACTTC. This encodes CASSFTGEGETQYF. Filled out from reference TRBV5-1 and TRBJ2-5, the complete variable domain reads KAGVTQTPRYLIKTRGQQVTLSCSPISGHRSVSWYQQTPGQGLQFLFEYFSETQRNKGNFPGRFSGRQFSNSRSEMNVSTLELGDSALYLCASSFTGEGETQYFGPGTRLLVL.

The chain carries TRBV5-1 and TRBJ1-2; TRBD1 agrees at 12 bases. This CDR3 is 15 amino acids long. CDR1 is SGHRS and CDR2 is YFSETQ in the germline V gene. V dropped 4 bases and J dropped 8; count of bases not matched to a gene: 9. CDR3 amino acids: CASSSPGTGGGGYTF. CDR3 bases: TGCGCCAGCAGCAGCCCCGGGACAGGGGGCGGAGGCTACACCTTC.

This clone came up once. This rearrangement joins TRBV3-1 (or the pseudogene TRBV3-2) to TRBJ2-7; TRBD1 is a possible D gene (5 bases). Trimming left V 4 bases short and J 0 bases short, with 10 bases between. The CDR3 loop spans 14 amino acids. From germline, CDR1 is LGHDT and CDR2 YNNKEL (reference sequence). In DNA form, the CDR3 reads TGTGCCAGCAGCCCAGGCAGGGTCTCCTACGAGCAGTACTTC. Its protein product is CASSPGRVSYEQYF.

The chain employs TRBV9 and TRBJ1-1; possible D gene TRBD1, 5 bases. Trimming shortened V by 0 bases and J by 3 bases, and 9 bases separated the two germline ends. The CDR3 consists of 14 residues. The germline V gene has CDR1 SGDLS and CDR2 YYNGEE. Here the CDR3 reads CASSVGGGYTEAFF. As DNA, the CDR3 is TGTGCCAGCAGCGTAGGGGGGGGATACACTGAAGCTTTCTTT.

This chain uses TRBV14 with TRBJ1-1; D call uncertain. V was shortened by 5 bases and J by 6 bases, with 13 bases between the two germline ends. This CDR3 has 13 residues. Germline V gene lookup returns CDR1 SGHDN and CDR2 FVKESK. CDR3 amino acids: CASSSHGDAEAFF. CDR3 nucleotide sequence: TGTGCCAGCAGCTCCCACGGGGATGCTGAAGCTTTCTTT.

CDR3 loop: CASSPTGDSNQPQHF. CDR3 coding DNA: TGTGCCAGCAGCCCGACAGGGGATAGCAATCAGCCCCAGCATTTT. The chain has TRBV9 and TRBJ1-5; 8 bases match TRBD1. CDR3 length: 15 amino acids. V was clipped by 4 bases and J by 0 bases; unmatched bases: 3. Germline loops: CDR1 SGDLS, CDR2 YYNGEE.

A remark on this clone: This CDR3 is also generated by other DNA sequences in the sample. The chain joins TRBV24-1 to TRBJ1-2; 8 bases line up with TRBD1. The CDR3 has 14 amino acids. Losses at the gene ends were 2 bases for V and 4 bases for J; bases not matched to a gene: 2. Per germline, CDR1 KGHDR and CDR2 SFDVKD. For the CDR3, the DNA is TGTGCCACCAGTGATTCGGACAGGGTCTATGGCTACACCTTC. Amino acids: CATSDSDRVYGYTF.

The chain joins TRBV10-3 to TRBJ2-1; 12 bases map to TRBD2. CDR3 size: 16 residues. Germline V gene sequence: CDR1 ENHRY, CDR2 SYGVKD. V shed 0 bases, J shed 5 bases, and the junction held 2 bases outside the gene matches. The CDR3 nucleotides are TGTGCCATCAGTGAGTCTACTAGCGGGAGGCACAATGAGCAGTTCTTC. Its protein product is CAISESTSGRHNEQFF.

The chain joins TRBV27 to TRBJ2-7; a possible D gene is TRBD2 (5 bases). Germline V gives CDR1 MNHEY, CDR2 SMNVEV (reference sequence). This CDR3 has 15 residues. The V end lost 5 bases, the J end lost 4 bases, and 18 bases lay between the germline ends. This CDR3 is CASSPRLLDGYEQYF. CDR3 nucleotide sequence: TGTGCCAGCAGTCCACGACTATTGGATGGATACGAGCAGTACTTC.

The chain couples TRBV30 to TRBJ1-2; D is possibly TRBD1 (6 bases). Trimming removed 7 bases at V and 7 bases at J, with 19 bases between. Germline V gene lookup returns CDR1 GTSNPN and CDR2 SVGIG (reference sequence). The CDR3 sequence is 13 residues long. CDR3: CASLGGAPGGYTF. CDR3 bases: TGTGCCTCCTTGGGGGGGGCACCCGGTGGCTACACCTTC.

Here the CDR3 reads CASTGVQGSHQPQHF. In DNA form, the CDR3 reads TGTGCCAGTACAGGGGTACAGGGGTCTCATCAGCCCCAGCATTTT. The J gene is TRBJ1-5, the V gene TRBV19, with TRBD1 matching 7 bases. After removal of 7 bases from V and 5 bases from J, the junction contained 11 bases not matched to a gene. The V gene's germline CDR1 is LNHDA and CDR2 SQIVND (reference sequence). This CDR3 region has 15 residues.

The chain carries TRBV28 and TRBJ1-4; D unclear. This CDR3 has 14 residues. V shed 3 bases and J shed 5 bases, with 10 bases lying between them. CDR1 MDHEN and CDR2 SYDVKM come from the germline V gene. The CDR3 DNA reads as TGTGCCAGCAGTTTGGGCAATGAAAATGAAAAACTGTTTTTT. The encoded protein is CASSLGNENEKLFF.

Comments on this clone: The same CDR3 arises from other DNA sequences in this sample as well. This rearrangement joins TRBV4-3 to TRBJ2-5; 7 bases align to TRBD1. This CDR3 has 13 residues. After removal of 4 bases from V and 4 bases from J, the junction contained 3 bases not matched to a gene. The germline V gene encodes CDR1 LGHNA and CDR2 YSLEER. As DNA, the CDR3 is TGCGCCAGCAGCCGGGACAGAGGAGAGACCCAGTACTTC. This translates into CASSRDRGETQYF.

The gene calls are TRBV4-1 and TRBJ2-7, with 7 bases identical to TRBD2. V dropped 0 bases and J dropped 4; count of bases not matched to a gene: 9. The CDR3 is 16 amino acids. Germline V lookup: CDR1 MGHRA, CDR2 YSYEKL. CDR3 in DNA: TGCGCCAGCAGCCAAGATTTGGGGCGGGAGCGGTACGAGCAGTACTTC. This sequence encodes CASSQDLGRERYEQYF.

Remarks on this clone: A junction end diverges from the germline sequence, so it may reflect a read error. The chain uses TRBV7-2 and TRBJ2-1; a weak D match, TRBD1 (6 bases). This CDR3 spans 13 amino acids. The germline CDR1 and CDR2 sequences are SGHTA and FQGNSA. CDR3: CASRLGQRNEQFF. The CDR3 nucleotides are TGTGCCAGCAGATTAGGACAGAGAAATGAGCAGTTCTTC.